One sample yielded the 7 T cell receptor beta chains listed below, sequenced in a study of shared clonotypes between healthy human individuals. Generated by immunoSEQ multiplex PCR, the TCRdb table keeps only in-frame clones and is missing some. The table has 2 million to 2.5 million clones, approximately 96% seen once. What was sequenced was naive CD4+ T cells sorted from blood. Subset here: CD45RA+ positively selected. These receptors were taken from a man between 18 and 35 years old in good health.

The table lists this clone with a count of one. V and J are TRBV19 and TRBJ1-1; D gene uncertain. With 6 bases removed from V and 2 bases from J, the gap between germline ends came to 13 bases. Per the germline V gene, CDR1 is LNHDA and CDR2 is SQIVND (reference sequence). The CDR3 contains 14 residues. The CDR3 DNA reads as TGTGCCAGTAGCCCCGGGAGGTATAACACTGAAGCTTTCTTT. Its protein product is CASSPGRYNTEAFF.

The chain employs TRBV10-1 and TRBJ1-1, with D tentatively TRBD1 (5 bases). The CDR3 contains 16 residues. The germline V gene has CDR1 WNHNN and CDR2 SYGVQD (reference sequence). The germline V and J ends were trimmed by 0 bases and 2 bases, with 13 bases remaining between them. CDR3 sequence reads: CASSESGRDLNTEAFF. CDR3 nucleotides: TGCGCCAGCAGTGAGTCGGGCAGGGACCTTAACACTGAAGCTTTCTTT.

A word on this clone: The same CDR3 can be traced to other DNA sequences in this sample. The chain uses TRBV18 and TRBJ2-7; 8 nucleotides match TRBD1. CDR1 is KGHSH and CDR2 is LQKENI in the germline V gene. The V gene end was trimmed by 1 base and the J gene end by 0 bases; junction bases not matched to a gene: 2. The CDR3 sequence is 15 residues long. DNA for the CDR3: TGTGCCAGCTCACCACGGGACAGGAGCTCCTACGAGCAGTACTTC. This translates into CASSPRDRSSYEQYF.

On this clone: The sample has other DNA sequences that encode this CDR3 too. The chain joins TRBV2 to TRBJ2-3, with a possible D match to TRBD2 (5 bases). The CDR3 runs to 13 residues. Deletions cut 4 bases from V and 1 base from J, with 6 bases between. In germline, CDR1 is SNHLY, CDR2 FYNNEI. This CDR3 is CASSVEGTDTQYF. The CDR3 bases are TGTGCCAGCAGTGTGGAGGGCACAGATACGCAGTATTTT.

J is TRBJ1-2 and V is TRBV7-2, with D possibly being TRBD1 (5 bases). Germline lookup yields CDR1 SGHTA and CDR2 FQGNSA. V gave up 3 bases and J gave up 4 bases, with 12 bases separating them. This CDR3 has 14 residues. The CDR3 DNA sequence: TGTGCCAGCAGCTTTTCCCCTCAGGGCTATGGCTACACCTTC. Protein sequence: CASSFSPQGYGYTF.

CDR3 sequence: CASSQVGGSEKLFF. The CDR3 DNA is TGCGCCAGCAGCCAAGTGGGGGGTTCGGAAAAACTGTTTTTT. The gene calls are TRBV4-3 and TRBJ1-4, with a weak D call TRBD1 (5 bases). The CDR3 is 14 amino acids. Trimming removed 1 base at V and 8 bases at J, with 11 bases between. CDR1 is LGHNA and CDR2 is YSLEER in the germline V gene.

This chain connects TRBV9 to TRBJ1-3; D uncertain. Trimming removed 3 bases from V and 0 bases from J, with 19 bases in between. Germline V lookup: CDR1 SGDLS, CDR2 YYNGEE. This CDR3 is built from 18 residues. CDR3 DNA: TGTGCCAGCAGCGCGCGGGAGGCAGCTACCCGCTCTGGAAACACCATATATTTT. Its translation is CASSAREAATRSGNTIYF.